Listed below are T cell receptor beta chains from one sample, sequenced in a study of shared clonotypes between healthy human individuals. Sequencing used immunoSEQ multiplex PCR; TCRdb keeps in-frame clones, though not all of them. Here the sample spans about 1.1 million clones, approximately 80% being singletons. Sequencing input: memory CD4+ T cells from PBMCs. These receptors came from a young man in good health. Some clones in this sample may be carry-over from other donors' samples. CDR3s include the opening cysteine and the closing phenylalanine or tryptophan. Each record gives: V gene, clone size, D gene, J gene, CDR3 protein, CDR3 DNA. The D gene is left open where the match is weak. Only part of the rows carry a size: once, few, many, or a class if the clone is expanded.

V: TRBV7-2
size: few
D: TRBD2
J: TRBJ2-5
CDR3: CASSLAGTSGQETQYF
DNA: TGTGCCAGCAGCTTAGCAGGGACTAGCGGACAAGAGACCCAGTACTTC

V: TRBV5-5
size: NA
D: NA
J: TRBJ1-5
CDR3: CASSLGSGSPDQPQHF
DNA: TGTGCCAGCAGCTTGGGATCTGGCAGCCCTGATCAGCCCCAGCATTTT

V: TRBV4-1
size: NA
D: NA
J: TRBJ1-3
CDR3: CASSPRERGNSGNTIYF
DNA: TGCGCCAGCAGCCCCCGGGAAAGGGGAAACTCTGGAAACACCATATATTTT

V: TRBV7-9
size: NA
D: TRBD1
J: TRBJ2-3
CDR3: CASSGRTGQHTDTQYF
DNA: TGTGCCAGCAGCGGTCGAACGGGACAGCACACAGATACGCAGTATTTT

V: TRBV29-1
size: NA
D: TRBD1
J: TRBJ2-3
CDR3: CSIRDRALTDTQYF
DNA: TGCAGCATCCGGGACAGGGCTCTAACAGATACGCAGTATTTT

V: TRBV4-2
size: once
D: NA
J: TRBJ2-1
CDR3: CASSPGAELYNEQFF
DNA: TGTGCCAGCAGCCCAGGAGCCGAGCTCTACAATGAGCAGTTCTTC

V: TRBV5-1
size: NA
D: NA
J: TRBJ2-3
CDR3: CASSLAPAGPETDTQYF
DNA: TGCGCCAGCAGCTTGGCCCCGGCTGGGCCCGAGACAGATACGCAGTATTTT

V: TRBV11-1
size: NA
D: NA
J: TRBJ1-1
CDR3: CASSWDRSVEAFF
DNA: TGTGCCAGCAGCTGGGACCGATCGGTTGAAGCTTTCTTT

V: TRBV7-3
size: NA
D: TRBD1
J: TRBJ2-3
CDR3: CASSLTAGGHDTQYF
DNA: TGTGCCAGCAGCTTAACGGCAGGGGGCCACGATACGCAGTATTTT

V: TRBV28
size: NA
D: NA
J: TRBJ2-3
CDR3: CASSSRRGSSTDTQYF
DNA: TGTGCCAGCAGTTCACGGAGGGGGTCTAGCACAGATACGCAGTATTTT

V: TRBV7-9
size: few
D: TRBD1
J: TRBJ1-1
CDR3: CASSFGTGPLATEAFF
DNA: TGTGCCAGCAGCTTTGGGACAGGACCTCTGGCTACTGAAGCTTTCTTT

V: TRBV6-5
size: NA
D: NA
J: TRBJ2-1
CDR3: CASSQILYNEQFF
DNA: TGTGCCAGCAGTCAAATCCTCTACAATGAGCAGTTCTTC

V: TRBV7-2
size: once
D: NA
J: TRBJ2-7
CDR3: CASSADYVGYEQYF
DNA: TGTGCCAGCAGCGCGGACTATGTGGGCTACGAGCAGTACTTC

V: TRBV5-6
size: few
D: TRBD2
J: TRBJ2-5
CDR3: CASSLAAREGRETQYF
DNA: TGTGCCAGCAGCTTGGCCGCGCGGGAGGGCCGAGAGACCCAGTACTTC

V: TRBV28
size: NA
D: TRBD2
J: TRBJ2-3
CDR3: CASSLAGGKDTQYF
DNA: TGTGCCAGCAGTCTAGCGGGAGGCAAGGATACGCAGTATTTT

V: TRBV28
size: NA
D: NA
J: TRBJ1-2
CDR3: CASGGSGAEVGYTF
DNA: TGTGCCAGCGGAGGTTCCGGGGCGGAAGTTGGCTACACCTTC

V: TRBV10-1
size: few
D: NA
J: TRBJ2-4
CDR3: CASSEGQAHVQYF
DNA: TGCGCCAGCAGTGAGGGGCAGGCCCACGTTCAGTACTTC

V: TRBV19
size: NA
D: NA
J: TRBJ1-5
CDR3: CASNGWQGWNQPQHF
DNA: TGTGCCAGTAATGGCTGGCAGGGATGGAATCAGCCCCAGCATTTT

V: TRBV19
size: few
D: NA
J: TRBJ1-5
CDR3: CASTLYPYQPQHF
DNA: TGTGCCAGTACCCTATATCCGTATCAGCCCCAGCATTTT

V: TRBV5-1
size: few
D: TRBD2
J: TRBJ2-7
CDR3: CASSLASGRGARDEQYF
DNA: TGCGCCAGCAGCTTGGCTAGCGGGAGAGGAGCGAGGGACGAGCAGTACTTC

V: TRBV18
size: few
D: NA
J: TRBJ1-1
CDR3: CASSLDRNTEAFF
DNA: TGTGCCAGCTCACTCGACAGGAACACTGAAGCTTTCTTT

V: TRBV15
size: NA
D: NA
J: TRBJ2-4
CDR3: CATRSDGAIQYF
DNA: TGTGCCACGAGGTCCGACGGGGCCATTCAGTACTTC

V: TRBV15
size: NA
D: NA
J: TRBJ1-5
CDR3: CATSREARGGHQHF
DNA: TGTGCCACCAGCAGAGAAGCGAGGGGAGGTCACCAGCATTTT

V: TRBV28
size: few
D: TRBD1
J: TRBJ1-2
CDR3: CASSSYRGNYGYTF
DNA: TGTGCCAGCAGTTCGTACAGGGGTAACTATGGCTACACCTTC

V: TRBV9
size: NA
D: NA
J: TRBJ1-4
CDR3: CASSLGTYPTNEKLFF
DNA: TGTGCCAGCAGCCTTGGGACTTATCCAACTAATGAAAAACTGTTTTTT

V: TRBV6-6
size: NA
D: NA
J: TRBJ1-3
CDR3: CASTDSGNTIYF
DNA: TGTGCCAGCACGGATTCTGGAAACACCATATATTTT

V: TRBV11-3
size: NA
D: NA
J: TRBJ1-4
CDR3: CASSFPRLDEKLFF
DNA: TGTGCCAGCAGCTTTCCCAGATTAGATGAAAAACTGTTTTTT

V: TRBV7-3
size: NA
D: NA
J: TRBJ2-7
CDR3: CASSPYQGTEQYF
DNA: TGTGCCAGCAGCCCCTACCAGGGTACGGAGCAGTACTTC

V: TRBV28
size: NA
D: NA
J: TRBJ2-5
CDR3: CASSRADRETQYF
DNA: TGTGCCAGCAGTAGGGCCGATCGGGAGACCCAGTACTTC

V: TRBV5-1
size: NA
D: NA
J: TRBJ2-6
CDR3: CASRLTPSGANVLTF
DNA: TGCGCCAGCAGACTGACCCCCTCTGGGGCCAACGTCCTGACTTTC

V: TRBV18
size: NA
D: TRBD1
J: TRBJ1-2
CDR3: CASSPGQGASFGYTF
DNA: TGTGCCAGCTCACCCGGACAGGGCGCCTCTTTTGGCTACACCTTC

V: TRBV9
size: NA
D: NA
J: TRBJ1-2
CDR3: CASSPEAQYGYTF
DNA: TGTGCCAGCAGCCCAGAAGCTCAATATGGCTACACCTTC

V: TRBV29-1
size: NA
D: NA
J: TRBJ2-7
CDR3: CSVEHYDGSSYEQYF
DNA: TGCAGCGTTGAGCACTATGACGGTAGCTCCTACGAGCAGTACTTC

V: TRBV29-1
size: once
D: NA
J: TRBJ2-1
CDR3: CSVDYLQEANEQFF
DNA: TGCAGCGTTGACTATTTGCAGGAAGCCAATGAGCAGTTCTTC

V: TRBV29-1
size: once
D: NA
J: TRBJ1-1
CDR3: CSVEDGTEAFF
DNA: TGCAGCGTTGAAGATGGAACTGAAGCTTTCTTT

V: TRBV5-4
size: NA
D: TRBD1
J: TRBJ1-2
CDR3: CASSFGQVHYGYTF
DNA: TGTGCCAGCAGCTTTGGACAGGTTCACTATGGCTACACCTTC

V: TRBV10-1
size: NA
D: TRBD2
J: TRBJ2-1
CDR3: CASSDSSGRASYNEQFF
DNA: TGCGCCAGCAGTGACTCTAGCGGGAGAGCATCCTACAATGAGCAGTTCTTC

V: TRBV10-3
size: NA
D: TRBD2
J: TRBJ2-7
CDR3: CAIKTGLAGVGQYF
DNA: TGTGCCATCAAGACGGGACTAGCGGGAGTCGGGCAGTACTTC

V: TRBV19
size: NA
D: NA
J: TRBJ1-1
CDR3: CASDGGRSNTEAFF
DNA: TGTGCCAGTGATGGCGGGAGGTCGAACACTGAAGCTTTCTTT

V: TRBV19
size: NA
D: NA
J: TRBJ1-2
CDR3: CASSMWVTNYGYTF
DNA: TGTGCCAGTAGTATGTGGGTGACTAACTATGGCTACACCTTC

V: TRBV7-3
size: NA
D: NA
J: TRBJ1-1
CDR3: CASRLLGAMGTEAFF
DNA: TGTGCCAGCAGGCTCCTGGGGGCTATGGGCACTGAAGCTTTCTTT

V: TRBV28
size: NA
D: NA
J: TRBJ2-4
CDR3: CASSRDPSAKNIQYF
DNA: TGTGCCAGCAGCCGTGACCCCTCAGCCAAAAACATTCAGTACTTC

V: TRBV4-2
size: once
D: NA
J: TRBJ2-1
CDR3: CASSQDWRWQFF
DNA: TGTGCCAGCAGCCAAGATTGGCGGTGGCAGTTCTTC

V: TRBV5-1
size: NA
D: NA
J: TRBJ2-7
CDR3: CASSPPSFEQYF
DNA: TGCGCCAGCAGCCCCCCGTCCTTCGAGCAGTACTTC

V: TRBV2
size: NA
D: NA
J: TRBJ1-2
CDR3: CASSADSPRYTF
DNA: TGTGCCAGCAGTGCTGACAGTCCCCGCTACACCTTC

V: TRBV6-1
size: NA
D: NA
J: TRBJ2-1
CDR3: CASSGGRSYNEQFF
DNA: TGTGCCAGCAGTGGAGGGAGGAGTTACAATGAGCAGTTCTTC

V: TRBV7-2
size: NA
D: NA
J: TRBJ1-1
CDR3: CASSLVGLNTEAFF
DNA: TGTGCCAGCAGCTTAGTTGGTCTGAACACTGAAGCTTTCTTT

V: TRBV15
size: NA
D: NA
J: TRBJ2-7
CDR3: CATSRDRSEQYF
DNA: TGTGCCACCAGCAGAGACAGGTCGGAGCAGTACTTC

V: TRBV15
size: NA
D: NA
J: TRBJ2-1
CDR3: CATSRDQFDEQFF
DNA: TGTGCCACCAGCAGAGATCAGTTCGATGAGCAGTTCTTC

V: TRBV5-1
size: few
D: TRBD1
J: TRBJ2-5
CDR3: CASSLDVTGIQEAQYF
DNA: TGCGCCAGCAGCTTGGACGTGACAGGGATCCAAGAGGCCCAGTACTTC

V: TRBV5-1
size: once
D: TRBD2
J: TRBJ2-1
CDR3: CASSLTSGAYNEQFF
DNA: TGCGCCAGCAGTCTTACTAGCGGAGCCTACAATGAGCAGTTCTTC

V: TRBV5-4
size: once
D: TRBD1
J: TRBJ1-1
CDR3: CASSIKKTGGVGTEAFF
DNA: TGTGCCAGCAGCATTAAAAAGACAGGGGGCGTTGGGACTGAAGCTTTCTTT

V: TRBV29-1
size: NA
D: NA
J: TRBJ2-1
CDR3: CSVREPSSYNEQFF
DNA: TGCAGCGTCAGGGAGCCGAGCTCCTACAATGAGCAGTTCTTC

V: TRBV6-6
size: NA
D: NA
J: TRBJ1-5
CDR3: CASSWAGTNQPQHF
DNA: TGTGCCAGCAGTTGGGCAGGGACCAATCAGCCCCAGCATTTT